The clone carrying this T cell receptor beta chain was recorded once. What it binds is unknown. The sample belongs to a study of CD8 T cells in ankylosing spondylitis. Germline-derived CDR1 and CDR2 are SGHDT and YYEEEE. The CDR3 length is 14 residues. V was pared by 4 bases and J by 2 bases, with 13 bases between. General observations from the study: Past studies reported some motif variants in reactive arthritis synovial fluid and blood. Reported data indicate significant enrichment of disease-linked clones within matched ankylosing spondylitis synovial fluid. Clones linked to the disease showed a CD8+ phenotype. They occurred at relatively low frequencies in peripheral blood. A motif of eight or nine highly homologous TCR beta variants was seen as apparently characteristic of ankylosing spondylitis blood.

TCRdb re-analysed the 5' RACE reads in MiXCR, keeping a single row per CDR3 protein. The data contain around 140,000 distinct CDR3 sequences, roughly 15% of them singletons. The sequenced sample was blood, either unsorted or a sorted T cell fraction (not recorded which). The genes are TRBV5-6 and TRBJ2-7; tentatively, D is TRBD1 (5 bases). This TCR was sampled from a male donor with ankylosing spondylitis. Here the CDR3 reads CASSPGHSPYEQYF. DNA of the CDR3: TGTGCCAGCAGCCCCGGACACTCCCCCTACGAGCAGTACTTC.